This TCR beta chain was recovered during a study of Ad26.COV2.S vaccination and SARS-CoV-2 variants. In the study overall: Once or twice, 56 days apart, Ad26.COV2.S was delivered intramuscularly. Study observations and caveats: It was vaccine recipients, not placebo recipients, who had the higher spike-specific TCR breadth.

Data came from immunoSEQ multiplex PCR; TCRdb stores just in-frame clones and leaves some out. The sample consists of fewer than 600,000 clones, roughly 87% of them appearing once. The ends lost 5 bases at V and 1 base at J; junction bases unmatched: 15. In germline, CDR1 is KGHDR, CDR2 SFDVKD. This CDR3 has 21 amino acids. With regard to this clone: Its specificity is unknown.

Treatment described: about 20 received Ad26.COV2.S at low or high dose, single or two shots; about 5 received placebo; per-sample allocation not given. Material that was analyzed had been drawn on day 63 after the first vaccine or placebo injection. An Ad26 vector expressing Wuhan-strain SARS-CoV-2 spike served as the vaccine. Source: peripheral blood, taken in a trial of Ad26.COV2.S vaccine versus placebo. The receptor was isolated from a person aged 18 to 59 who received the Ad26.COV2.S COVID-19 vaccine or a placebo. V is TRBV24-1 and J is TRBJ2-1; 14 nucleotides agree with TRBD2. The CDR3 loop reads CATSGPTGTSGRWASYNEQFF. The CDR3 DNA reads TGTGCCACCAGTGGCCCGACCGGGACTAGCGGGAGATGGGCTTCCTACAATGAGCAGTTCTTC.